Listed below are T cell receptor beta chains from one sample, sequenced in a study of long-term antiretroviral therapy in people with HIV. Method: immunoSEQ multiplex PCR; TCRdb's copy keeps in-frame clones and lacks some. The data hold 25,000 to 35,000 clones, with roughly 87% observed a single time. The material was unsorted PBMCs, obtained 2 years after starting antiretroviral therapy. The receptor source for this set is a man aged 45-60 years with HIV. Both conserved end residues are part of each CDR3. Fields, in order: V gene, J gene, D gene, clone size, CDR3 protein, CDR3 DNA. A D gene is named only where the DNA matches it firmly. Clone size is stated in some rows and not others, as once, few, many or a class when expanded.

TRBV19	TRBJ2-1	TRBD2	once	CASSISSGLYNEQFF	TGTGCCAGTAGTATTTCTAGCGGCCTCTACAATGAGCAGTTCTTC
TRBV7-8	TRBJ2-3	NA	NA	CASSLAGGAYTDTQYF	TGTGCCAGCAGCTTAGCGGGCGGGGCTTACACAGATACGCAGTATTTT
TRBV2	TRBJ2-1	TRBD2	NA	CASSPRAGGPNEQFF	TGTGCCAGCAGTCCGCGGGCGGGAGGGCCTAATGAGCAGTTCTTC
TRBV9	TRBJ2-2	NA	NA	CASTKRARTGELFF	TGTGCCAGCACAAAAAGGGCGAGGACCGGGGAGCTGTTTTTT
TRBV5-4	TRBJ1-3	TRBD1	NA	CASSLRTGRGNTIYF	TGTGCCAGCAGCTTGCGGACAGGGAGGGGAAACACCATATATTTT
TRBV25-1	TRBJ2-2	NA	NA	CASSEFGEGRAGELFF	TGTGCCAGCAGTGAATTCGGAGAGGGAAGGGCCGGGGAGCTGTTTTTT
TRBV10-3	TRBJ1-1	TRBD1	NA	CAIRQGRDTEAFF	TGTGCCATCCGACAGGGGAGGGACACTGAAGCTTTCTTT
TRBV19	TRBJ2-7	NA	NA	CASSIRGRGGRSPTYEQYF	TGTGCCAGTAGTATAAGGGGGAGGGGCGGACGATCCCCAACCTACGAGCAGTACTTC
TRBV20-1	TRBJ2-7	NA	NA	CSAGGAHEQYF	TGCAGTGCGGGGGGAGCCCACGAGCAGTACTTC
TRBV6-4	TRBJ2-1	TRBD2	NA	CASSSSGTSGSNEQFF	TGTGCCAGCAGTTCCTCCGGGACTAGCGGGAGCAATGAGCAGTTCTTC
TRBV30	TRBJ2-1	NA	NA	CAWTSTRRFSYNEQFF	TGTGCCTGGACCAGTACGAGGCGGTTCTCCTACAATGAGCAGTTCTTC
TRBV7-6	TRBJ2-2	NA	NA	CASSLGGHGELFF	TGTGCCAGCAGCTTAGGGGGTCACGGGGAGCTGTTTTTT
TRBV27	TRBJ1-2	NA	NA	CASSLAGNPYGYTF	TGTGCCAGCAGTTTGGCAGGGAACCCCTATGGCTACACCTTC
TRBV5-6	TRBJ1-2	NA	NA	CASSLGAATLYGYTF	TGTGCCAGCAGCTTAGGGGCAGCCACCCTCTATGGCTACACCTTC
TRBV6-1	TRBJ2-3	NA	NA	CASRDSSDTQYF	TGTGCCAGCAGGGACAGCTCCGATACGCAGTATTTT
TRBV30	TRBJ1-5	NA	NA	CAWSYDGGAQHF	TGTGCCTGGAGTTATGATGGCGGGGCCCAGCATTTT
TRBV20-1	TRBJ1-2	NA	NA	CSLVGGYTF	TGCAGTTTGGTTGGGGGCTACACCTTC
TRBV6-1	TRBJ2-7	TRBD1	NA	CAVIGTATYEQYF	TGTGCCGTAATCGGGACAGCGACCTACGAGCAGTACTTC
TRBV2	TRBJ2-7	TRBD2	NA	CASTTGGASGTYEQYF	TGTGCCAGCACCACCGGGGGGGCTAGCGGAACCTACGAGCAGTACTTC
TRBV19	TRBJ2-7	TRBD1	NA	CASSPAGTGIYEQYF	TGTGCCAGTAGTCCAGCCGGGACAGGGATCTACGAGCAGTACTTC
TRBV7-9	TRBJ2-7	TRBD1	NA	CASSPRTGAYTYEQYF	TGTGCCAGCAGCCCTCGGACAGGGGCTTACACCTACGAGCAGTACTTC
TRBV30	TRBJ2-3	TRBD2	NA	CAWRWGGRNTQYF	TGTGCCTGGAGGTGGGGCGGGAGGAATACGCAGTATTTT
TRBV11-2	TRBJ1-2	NA	NA	CASSSIGGNYGYTF	TGTGCCAGCAGCTCGATTGGGGGGAACTATGGCTACACCTTC
TRBV5-1	TRBJ2-2	NA	NA	CASRARGNTGELFF	TGCGCCAGCAGAGCTCGGGGAAACACCGGGGAGCTGTTTTTT
TRBV4-1	TRBJ2-7	NA	NA	CASSQVPGREDYEQYF	TGCGCCAGCAGCCAAGTCCCCGGCAGGGAAGACTACGAGCAGTACTTC
TRBV6-6	TRBJ1-5	NA	NA	CASSRRTDIRNQPQHF	TGTGCCAGCAGTCGCCGGACGGACATCCGCAATCAGCCCCAGCATTTT
TRBV29-1	TRBJ1-2	NA	NA	CSVEDREGYGYTF	TGCAGCGTTGAAGACAGGGAGGGGTATGGCTACACCTTC
TRBV5-8	TRBJ1-2	TRBD1	few	CASSSWDRENYGYTF	TGTGCCAGCAGCTCCTGGGACAGAGAGAACTATGGCTACACCTTC
TRBV15	TRBJ1-1	TRBD1	once	CATSREVQGDTEAFF	TGTGCCACCAGCAGAGAAGTCCAGGGGGACACTGAAGCTTTCTTT
TRBV9	TRBJ1-2	NA	NA	CASSEVGTLGYTF	TGTGCCAGCAGCGAGGTCGGAACCCTTGGCTACACCTTC
TRBV27	TRBJ2-3	TRBD2	NA	CASGLAGPTDTQYF	TGTGCCAGCGGGCTAGCGGGCCCTACAGATACGCAGTATTTT
TRBV6-1	TRBJ2-3	TRBD2	NA	CASSETAGGTDTQYF	TGTGCCAGCAGTGAAACAGCGGGGGGTACAGATACGCAGTATTTT